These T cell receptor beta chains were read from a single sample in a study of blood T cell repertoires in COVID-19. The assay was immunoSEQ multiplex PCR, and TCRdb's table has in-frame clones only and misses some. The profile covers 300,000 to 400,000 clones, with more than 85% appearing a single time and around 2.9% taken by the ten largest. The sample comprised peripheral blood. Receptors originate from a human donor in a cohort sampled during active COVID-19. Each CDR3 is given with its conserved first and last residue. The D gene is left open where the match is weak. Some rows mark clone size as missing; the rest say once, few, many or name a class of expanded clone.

DNA: TGTGCCAGCAGACAGGACAGGGGGCCGGACGAGCAGTACTTC
CDR3: CASRQDRGPDEQYF
length: 14
D: TRBD1
V: TRBV5-4
J: TRBJ2-7
size: -

DNA: TGTGCCAGCAGTGAGGAAACGGGAAGGCAGCCCCAGCATTTT
CDR3: CASSEETGRQPQHF
length: 14
D: -
V: TRBV6-1
J: TRBJ1-5
size: once

DNA: TGCGCCAGCAGCACGGCCGGGGGATTCAGGATCGAGCAGTACTTC
CDR3: CASSTAGGFRIEQYF
length: 15
D: -
V: TRBV5-1
J: TRBJ2-7
size: -

DNA: TGTGCCAGCAGTTTAGCCGGGAAAGAGACCCAGTACTTC
CDR3: CASSLAGKETQYF
length: 13
D: -
V: TRBV28
J: TRBJ2-5
size: -

DNA: TGTGCCAGCAGTACAGGGACAGGGGCCCTCCAAGAGACCCAGTACTTC
CDR3: CASSTGTGALQETQYF
length: 16
D: TRBD1
V: TRBV6-9
J: TRBJ2-5
size: -

DNA: TGTGCCAGCAGCCAAGATCTTCGAGATACGCAGTATTTT
CDR3: CASSQDLRDTQYF
length: 13
D: -
V: TRBV14
J: TRBJ2-3
size: -

DNA: TGTGCCAGCAGCCAAGGTAGCGTTGAGCAGTTCTTC
CDR3: CASSQGSVEQFF
length: 12
D: -
V: TRBV6-5
J: TRBJ2-1
size: -

DNA: TGCAGCGTAGCCGACAGGGTGACTGGAAACACCATATATTTT
CDR3: CSVADRVTGNTIYF
length: 14
D: TRBD1
V: TRBV29-1
J: TRBJ1-3
size: -

DNA: TGCGCCAGCAGCCCCACCGGCGGGGCTAGTGGTACAGATACGCAGTATTTT
CDR3: CASSPTGGASGTDTQYF
length: 17
D: -
V: TRBV4-1
J: TRBJ2-3
size: -

DNA: TGTGCCAGCAGTTGGACCGGGACTAGCGATGAGACCCAGTACTTC
CDR3: CASSWTGTSDETQYF
length: 15
D: TRBD2
V: TRBV6-5
J: TRBJ2-5
size: -

DNA: TGTGCCAGTAGTAATTACGGCGGGGGGGCGAAGACCCAGTACTTC
CDR3: CASSNYGGGAKTQYF
length: 15
D: TRBD2
V: TRBV19
J: TRBJ2-5
size: -

DNA: TGTGCCTGGATAGTAAGTCGCAGGGGGCAAATTAAATCTGGAAACACCATATATTTT
CDR3: CAWIVSRRGQIKSGNTIYF
length: 19
D: TRBD1
V: TRBV30
J: TRBJ1-3
size: -

DNA: TGCGCCAGCAGACCGACAGGGTCAAGCACAGATACGCAGTATTTT
CDR3: CASRPTGSSTDTQYF
length: 15
D: TRBD1
V: TRBV5-1
J: TRBJ2-3
size: -

DNA: TGCGCCAGCAGCCCCGGTCCTAGCGGGGGGCGGGACACCGGGGAGCTGTTTTTT
CDR3: CASSPGPSGGRDTGELFF
length: 18
D: TRBD2
V: TRBV5-1
J: TRBJ2-2
size: -

DNA: TGCGCCAGCAGCTTTGACCCGGGAGGGGCCCAGCATTTT
CDR3: CASSFDPGGAQHF
length: 13
D: -
V: TRBV5-1
J: TRBJ1-5
size: -

DNA: TGTGCCAGCAGTCAGGACGGACAATTTAATTCACCCCTCCACTTT
CDR3: CASSQDGQFNSPLHF
length: 15
D: -
V: TRBV2
J: TRBJ1-6
size: -

DNA: TGTGCCAGCAGTGAAGCGGGGACAGGGCGGGAGACCCAGTACTTC
CDR3: CASSEAGTGRETQYF
length: 15
D: TRBD1
V: TRBV6-1
J: TRBJ2-5
size: -

DNA: TGCGCCAGCAGCCAGGTAACTAGCGTTCCCTACGAGCAGTACTTC
CDR3: CASSQVTSVPYEQYF
length: 15
D: TRBD2
V: TRBV4-1
J: TRBJ2-7
size: -

DNA: TGTGCCACCGCCGACAGGGATAGTCAGCCCCAGCATTTT
CDR3: CATADRDSQPQHF
length: 13
D: TRBD1
V: TRBV19
J: TRBJ1-5
size: few

DNA: TGCGCCAGCAGCTTGCCTGGGGGGTACGGCTACACCTTC
CDR3: CASSLPGGYGYTF
length: 13
D: -
V: TRBV5-1
J: TRBJ1-2
size: -

DNA: TGTGCCATCGGCCGAGGTCCGACGGCGGGCCTAGACGAGCAGTACTTC
CDR3: CAIGRGPTAGLDEQYF
length: 16
D: -
V: TRBV2
J: TRBJ2-7
size: -

DNA: TGTGCCAGCAGTTCTCTCACGGGACAGGGGACTGAAGCTTTCTTT
CDR3: CASSSLTGQGTEAFF
length: 15
D: TRBD1
V: TRBV6-5
J: TRBJ1-1
size: -

DNA: TGCGCCAGCAGCCTGAACAGGGGGAATACGCAGTATTTT
CDR3: CASSLNRGNTQYF
length: 13
D: TRBD1
V: TRBV4-1
J: TRBJ2-3
size: -

DNA: TGTGCCACCAGTGACGGTCTACAGGGGGCCAACGTCCTGACTTTC
CDR3: CATSDGLQGANVLTF
length: 15
D: -
V: TRBV24-1
J: TRBJ2-6
size: once

DNA: TGTGCCAGCAGCCAAGGGACTAGCGGCGCCCGCGATACGCAGTATTTT
CDR3: CASSQGTSGARDTQYF
length: 16
D: TRBD2
V: TRBV4-2
J: TRBJ2-3
size: -

DNA: TGTGCCAGCAGCCAAGAAGCGGGCAATCAGCCCCAGCATTTT
CDR3: CASSQEAGNQPQHF
length: 14
D: -
V: TRBV4-2
J: TRBJ1-5
size: -

DNA: TGTGCCAGCAGCCAGTCTATGGGAACTACAGGGGCATTGGCGATAAGCAATCAGCCCCAGCATTTT
CDR3: CASSQSMGTTGALAISNQPQHF
length: 22
D: -
V: TRBV21-1
J: TRBJ1-5
size: -

DNA: TGCGCCAGCAGCCCCGGACAGGGCTATGCCAAAAACATTCAGTACTTC
CDR3: CASSPGQGYAKNIQYF
length: 16
D: TRBD1
V: TRBV5-1
J: TRBJ2-4
size: -

DNA: TGTGCCAGCAGTGAAAGCGACCGTCAGACCCAGTACTTC
CDR3: CASSESDRQTQYF
length: 13
D: -
V: TRBV6-1
J: TRBJ2-5
size: -

DNA: TGTGCCAGCAGCCAAGTTCTTGGACAGGGTGAGGAAGAGCAGTACTTC
CDR3: CASSQVLGQGEEEQYF
length: 16
D: TRBD1
V: TRBV4-2
J: TRBJ2-7
size: -

DNA: TGTGCCAGCAGCCACGACAGAAGCAATCAGCCCCAGCATTTT
CDR3: CASSHDRSNQPQHF
length: 14
D: -
V: TRBV28
J: TRBJ1-5
size: -

DNA: TGTGCCAGCAGCCAAGCCCCTGGGACTAGCGGGAGTCTAGGTGAGCAGTTCTTC
CDR3: CASSQAPGTSGSLGEQFF
length: 18
D: TRBD2
V: TRBV4-2
J: TRBJ2-1
size: -

DNA: TGTGCCAGCAGCTCAACAGGGAGGGGAGTCTATGGCTACACCTTC
CDR3: CASSSTGRGVYGYTF
length: 15
D: -
V: TRBV5-6
J: TRBJ1-2
size: -

DNA: TGTGCCATCAGAACGACTAGCGGGGGCCGCACAGATACGCAGTATTTT
CDR3: CAIRTTSGGRTDTQYF
length: 16
D: TRBD2
V: TRBV10-3
J: TRBJ2-3
size: -

DNA: TGTGCCAGCAGCCCCCTTGGGCCGACCGAGCAGTACTTC
CDR3: CASSPLGPTEQYF
length: 13
D: -
V: TRBV7-2
J: TRBJ2-7
size: -

DNA: TGTGCCAGCAGCGTGGGGACTGCAGCTAACTATGGCTACACCTTC
CDR3: CASSVGTAANYGYTF
length: 15
D: -
V: TRBV9
J: TRBJ1-2
size: -

DNA: TGTGCCAGCAGCTTAGGGGGGACAGGCTCCGATACGCAGTATTTT
CDR3: CASSLGGTGSDTQYF
length: 15
D: TRBD1
V: TRBV13
J: TRBJ2-3
size: -

DNA: TGTGCCAGCAGCTTGTTTGGAGGAGCCGGAAACACCATATATTTT
CDR3: CASSLFGGAGNTIYF
length: 15
D: -
V: TRBV5-6
J: TRBJ1-3
size: -

DNA: TGCGCCAGCAGTGAGTCCGACGAGCTTAGCGGGAGCCCCTACGAGCAGTACTTC
CDR3: CASSESDELSGSPYEQYF
length: 18
D: TRBD2
V: TRBV10-1
J: TRBJ2-7
size: -

DNA: TGTGCCAGCAGCTTGGGACTAGCGGCCAACACCGGGGAGCTGTTTTTT
CDR3: CASSLGLAANTGELFF
length: 16
D: TRBD2
V: TRBV5-4
J: TRBJ2-2
size: -

DNA: TGTGCCTGGAGTGGAGGTCCCTCCCGACTATTTGGCTACACCTTC
CDR3: CAWSGGPSRLFGYTF
length: 15
D: -
V: TRBV30
J: TRBJ1-2
size: -

DNA: TGTGCCAGCAGCTTAGTGGACAAAGGCCAAGAGACCCAGTACTTC
CDR3: CASSLVDKGQETQYF
length: 15
D: -
V: TRBV7-9
J: TRBJ2-5
size: -

DNA: TGTGCCAGCAGTTATACCCCCGGGTTTCTCAAAAACATTCAGTACTTC
CDR3: CASSYTPGFLKNIQYF
length: 16
D: -
V: TRBV6-5
J: TRBJ2-4
size: once